The sequence of this TCR beta chain was determined in a study of cytomegalovirus exposure and HLA in healthy donors. The PCR ran on 60 Vbeta and 13 Jbeta primers. Repertoires were generated with immunoSEQ multiplex PCR, while TCRdb's copy carries only in-frame clones and drops some. The repertoire includes approximately 170,000 clones, roughly 76% of them detected once, and approximately 2.1% sits in the top ten. Donors showed nominal health when sampled, although they likely had unrecorded immune exposures. Sequencing was carried out using PBMCs. The receptor comes from a male donor in good health and CMV-seronegative.

DNA of the CDR3: TGCAGCGTGTGGACAGACTATGGCTACACCTTC. It encodes CSVWTDYGYTF. The chain carries TRBV29-1 and TRBJ1-2, with D perhaps TRBD1 (6 bases). Trimming left V 6 bases short and J 3 bases short, with 8 bases between. This CDR3 spans 11 amino acids. Germline CDR1 SQVTM, CDR2 ANQGSEA.